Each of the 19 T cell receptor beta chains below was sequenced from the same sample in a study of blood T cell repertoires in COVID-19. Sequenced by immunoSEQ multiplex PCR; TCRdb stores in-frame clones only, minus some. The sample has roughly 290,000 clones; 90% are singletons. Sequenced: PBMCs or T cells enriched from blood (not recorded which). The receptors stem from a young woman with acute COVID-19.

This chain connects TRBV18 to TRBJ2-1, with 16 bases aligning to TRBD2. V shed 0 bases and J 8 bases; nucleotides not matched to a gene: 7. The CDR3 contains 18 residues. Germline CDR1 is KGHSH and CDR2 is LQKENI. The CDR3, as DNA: TGTGCCAGCTCACCACCGGGACTAGCGGGAGGGTTATTGGATGAGCAGTTCTTC. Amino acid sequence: CASSPPGLAGGLLDEQFF.

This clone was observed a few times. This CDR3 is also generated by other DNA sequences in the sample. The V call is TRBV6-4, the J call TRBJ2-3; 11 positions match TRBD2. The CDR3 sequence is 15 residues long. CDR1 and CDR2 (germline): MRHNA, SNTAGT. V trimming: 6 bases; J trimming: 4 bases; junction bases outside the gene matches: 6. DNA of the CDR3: TGTGCCAGCAGCGCACTAGCGGGAGAGGCAGATACGCAGTATTTT. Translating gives CASSALAGEADTQYF.

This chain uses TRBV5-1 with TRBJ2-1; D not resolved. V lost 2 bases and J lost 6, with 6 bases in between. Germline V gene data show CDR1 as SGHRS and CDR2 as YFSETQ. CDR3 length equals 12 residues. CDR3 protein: CASSFAVNEQFF. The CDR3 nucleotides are TGCGCCAGCAGCTTTGCGGTCAATGAGCAGTTCTTC.

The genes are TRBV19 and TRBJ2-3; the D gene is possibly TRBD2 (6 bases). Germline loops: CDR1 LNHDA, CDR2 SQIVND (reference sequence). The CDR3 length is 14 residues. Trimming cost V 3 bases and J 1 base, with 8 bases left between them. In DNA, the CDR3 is TGTGCCAGTAGTATGCCTAGCGGCACAGATACGCAGTATTTT. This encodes CASSMPSGTDTQYF.

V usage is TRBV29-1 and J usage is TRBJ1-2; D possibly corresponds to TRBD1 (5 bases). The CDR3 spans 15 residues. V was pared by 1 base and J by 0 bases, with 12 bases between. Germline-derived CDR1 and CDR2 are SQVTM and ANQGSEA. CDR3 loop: CSVEVPGVANYGYTF. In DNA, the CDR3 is TGCAGCGTTGAAGTGCCGGGGGTCGCTAACTATGGCTACACCTTC. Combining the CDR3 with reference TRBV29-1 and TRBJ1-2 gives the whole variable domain SAVISQKPSRDICQRGTSLTIQCQVDSQVTMMFWYRQQPGQSLTLIATANQGSEATYESGFVIDKFPISRPNLTFSTLTVSNMSPEDSSIYLCSVEVPGVANYGYTFGSGTRLTVV.

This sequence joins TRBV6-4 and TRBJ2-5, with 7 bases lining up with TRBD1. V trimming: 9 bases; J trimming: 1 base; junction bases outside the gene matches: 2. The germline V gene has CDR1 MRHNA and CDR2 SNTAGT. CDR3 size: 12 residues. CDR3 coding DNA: TGTGCCAGAGGGACAGCCCAAGAGACCCAGTACTTC. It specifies CARGTAQETQYF.

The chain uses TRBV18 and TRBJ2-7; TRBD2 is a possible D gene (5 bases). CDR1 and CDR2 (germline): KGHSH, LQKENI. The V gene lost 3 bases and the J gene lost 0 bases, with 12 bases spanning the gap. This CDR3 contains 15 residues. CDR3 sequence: CASSPRTLSSYEQYF. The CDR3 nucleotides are TGTGCCAGCTCACCTCGGACTCTGAGCTCCTACGAGCAGTACTTC.

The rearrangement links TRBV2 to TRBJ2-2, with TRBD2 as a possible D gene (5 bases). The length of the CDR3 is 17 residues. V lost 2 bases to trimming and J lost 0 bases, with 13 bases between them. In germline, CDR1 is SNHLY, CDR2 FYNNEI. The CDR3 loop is CASSESGLGANTGELFF. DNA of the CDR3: TGTGCCAGCAGTGAATCTGGACTGGGCGCGAACACCGGGGAGCTGTTTTTT. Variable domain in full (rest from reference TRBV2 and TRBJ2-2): EPEVTQTPSHQVTQMGQEVILRCVPISNHLYFYWYRQILGQKVEFLVSFYNNEISEKSEIFDDQFSVERPDGSNFTLKIRSTKLEDSAMYFCASSESGLGANTGELFFGEGSRLTVL.

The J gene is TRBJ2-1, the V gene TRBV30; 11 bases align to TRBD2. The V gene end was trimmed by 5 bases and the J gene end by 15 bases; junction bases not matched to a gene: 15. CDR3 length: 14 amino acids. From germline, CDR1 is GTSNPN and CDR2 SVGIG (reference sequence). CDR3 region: CAWEPGTSGGGGFF. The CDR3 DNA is TGTGCCTGGGAGCCCGGGACTAGCGGAGGAGGGGGGTTCTTC.

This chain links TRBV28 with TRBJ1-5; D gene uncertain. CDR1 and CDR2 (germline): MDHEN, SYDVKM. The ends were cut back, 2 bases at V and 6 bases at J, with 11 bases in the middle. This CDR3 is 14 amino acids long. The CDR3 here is CASSLGARVQPQHF. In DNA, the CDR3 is TGTGCCAGCAGTTTAGGTGCGAGGGTTCAGCCCCAGCATTTT.

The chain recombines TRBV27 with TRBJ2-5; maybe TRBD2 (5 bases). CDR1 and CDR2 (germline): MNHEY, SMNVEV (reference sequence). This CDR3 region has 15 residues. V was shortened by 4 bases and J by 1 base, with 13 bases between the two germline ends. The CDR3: CASSSLASGQETQYF. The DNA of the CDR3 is TGTGCCAGCAGTTCCTTAGCCAGCGGCCAAGAGACCCAGTACTTC.

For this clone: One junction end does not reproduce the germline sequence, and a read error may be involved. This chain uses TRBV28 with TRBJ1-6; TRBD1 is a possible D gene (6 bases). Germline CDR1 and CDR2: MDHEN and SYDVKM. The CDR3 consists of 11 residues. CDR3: CASSSGHTFDF. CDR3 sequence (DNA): TGTGCCAGCAGTTCGGGACATACGTTCGACTTT. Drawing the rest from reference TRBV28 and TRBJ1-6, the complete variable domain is DVKVTQSSRYLVKRTGEKVFLECVQDMDHENMFWYRQDPGLGLRLIYFSYDVKMKEKGDIPEGYSVSREKKERFSLILESASTNQTSMYLCASSSGHTFDFGNGTRLTVT.

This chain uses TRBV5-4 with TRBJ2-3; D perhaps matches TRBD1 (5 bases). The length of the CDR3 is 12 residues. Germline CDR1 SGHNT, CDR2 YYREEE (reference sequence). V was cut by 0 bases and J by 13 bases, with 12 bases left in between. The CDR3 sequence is CASSLGQGSEYF. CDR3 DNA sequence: TGTGCCAGCAGCTTGGGTCAGGGATCGGAGTATTTT.

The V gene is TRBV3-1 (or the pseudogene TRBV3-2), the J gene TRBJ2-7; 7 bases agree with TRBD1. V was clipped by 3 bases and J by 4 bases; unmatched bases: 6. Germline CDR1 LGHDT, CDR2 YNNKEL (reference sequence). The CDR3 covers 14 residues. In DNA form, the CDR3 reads TGTGCCAGCAGCCAGGGACAGCCCGGGTACGAGCAGTACTTC. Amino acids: CASSQGQPGYEQYF.

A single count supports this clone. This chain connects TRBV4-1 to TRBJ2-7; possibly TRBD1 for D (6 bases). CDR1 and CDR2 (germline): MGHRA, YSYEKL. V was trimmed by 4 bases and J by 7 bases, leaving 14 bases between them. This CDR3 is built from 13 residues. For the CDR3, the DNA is TGCGCCAGCAGCCCCCCAGGGGTTTGGGAGCAGTACTTC. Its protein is CASSPPGVWEQYF.

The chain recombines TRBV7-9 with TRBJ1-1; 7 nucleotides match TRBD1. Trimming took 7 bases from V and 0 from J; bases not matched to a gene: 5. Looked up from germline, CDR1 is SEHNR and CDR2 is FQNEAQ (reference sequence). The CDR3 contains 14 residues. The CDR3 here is CASTRTGMNTEAFF. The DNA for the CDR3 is TGTGCCAGCACCCGGACAGGTATGAACACTGAAGCTTTCTTT.

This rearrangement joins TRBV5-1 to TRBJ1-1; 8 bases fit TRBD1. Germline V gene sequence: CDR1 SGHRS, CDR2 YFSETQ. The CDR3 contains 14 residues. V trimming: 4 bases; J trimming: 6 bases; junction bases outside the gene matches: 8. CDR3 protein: CASSTRTGWSEAFF. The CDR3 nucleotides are TGCGCCAGCAGCACTCGGACAGGGTGGTCTGAAGCTTTCTTT.

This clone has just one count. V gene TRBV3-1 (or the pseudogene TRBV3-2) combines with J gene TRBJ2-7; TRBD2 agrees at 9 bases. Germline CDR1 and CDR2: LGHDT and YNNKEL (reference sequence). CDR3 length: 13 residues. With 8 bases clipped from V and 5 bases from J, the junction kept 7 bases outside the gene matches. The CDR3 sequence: CASRSGRHDEQYF. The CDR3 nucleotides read TGTGCCAGCCGTAGCGGGAGACACGACGAGCAGTACTTC.

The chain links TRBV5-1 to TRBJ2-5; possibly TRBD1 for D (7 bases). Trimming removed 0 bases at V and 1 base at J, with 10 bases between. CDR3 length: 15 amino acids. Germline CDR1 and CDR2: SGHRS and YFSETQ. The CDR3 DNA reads TGCGCCAGCAGCTTGGGGCAGGGGGGCCAAGAGACCCAGTACTTC. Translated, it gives CASSLGQGGQETQYF. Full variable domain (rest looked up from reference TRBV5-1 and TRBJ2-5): KAGVTQTPRYLIKTRGQQVTLSCSPISGHRSVSWYQQTPGQGLQFLFEYFSETQRNKGNFPGRFSGRQFSNSRSEMNVSTLELGDSALYLCASSLGQGGQETQYFGPGTRLLVL.